Listed below are T cell receptor beta chains from one sample, sequenced in a study of T-cell reconstitution after alpha-beta-depleted transplantation in children. TCRdb re-derived calls from the PCR reads in MiXCR, one entry per CDR3 protein. In the table there are around 230,000 distinct CDR3 sequences, around a sixth of which are singletons. The sample here was PBMCs, mostly from graft donor cells, taken 360 days after TCRalphabeta/CD19-depleted stem cell transplant. Receptor source: a male patient between 2 and 10 years old who had a stem cell transplant for acute lymphoblastic leukemia, so the T cells may come from the graft donor. CDR3s include the opening cysteine and the closing phenylalanine or tryptophan. A D gene is named only where the DNA matches it firmly. A clone size is listed for some rows: how often the clone was seen (once, few, many), or a class if it is expanded.

d_call	v_call	j_call	clone_size	cdr3_nt	cdr3_aa
-	TRBV24-1	TRBJ2-2	-	TGTGCCACCAGTGCAGGGCGCACCGGGGAGCTGTTTTTT	CATSAGRTGELFF
TRBD2	TRBV6-1	TRBJ2-7	-	TGTGCCAGCAAAGAAGCGGGGGGGTCACCCTACGAGCAGTACTTC	CASKEAGGSPYEQYF
TRBD2	TRBV19	TRBJ2-2	-	TGTGCCAGTAGTCTAGCGGGGGGCACCTCCGGGGAGCTGTTTTTT	CASSLAGGTSGELFF
-	TRBV5-1	TRBJ1-1	-	TGCGCCAGCAGCTTGACTGGGGGGCAGGACACTGAAGCTTTCTTT	CASSLTGGQDTEAFF
-	TRBV20-1	TRBJ2-3	few	TGCAGTGCTAGAGGGGGGTCGTCCACAGATACGCAGTATTTT	CSARGGSSTDTQYF
-	TRBV12-3/TRBV12-4	TRBJ2-3	few	TGTGCCAGCAGTATAACCACAGATACGCAGTATTTT	CASSITTDTQYF
TRBD2	TRBV28	TRBJ2-3	few	TGTGCCAGCAGTTTTGTAACGGGGGGAGGGGTAGATACGCAGTATTTT	CASSFVTGGGVDTQYF
-	TRBV7-3	TRBJ2-3	few	TGTGCCAGCAGCTTAATCGGGGGCCAAGATACGCAGTATTTT	CASSLIGGQDTQYF
TRBD2	TRBV4-2	TRBJ2-1	few	TGTGCCAGCAGCCCGTACGGCCTAGCGGGGGGGCAGGTCTACAATGAGCAGTTCTTC	CASSPYGLAGGQVYNEQFF
-	TRBV12-3/TRBV12-4	TRBJ2-1	-	TGTGCCAGCAGTTCCCCGGCGGCCCTAGACAGCAACAATGAGCAGTTCTTC	CASSSPAALDSNNEQFF
-	TRBV20-1	TRBJ2-1	-	TGCAGTTATAAGCAGAGTTCATCCTACAATGAGCAGTTCTTC	CSYKQSSSYNEQFF
-	TRBV7-7	TRBJ2-2	few	TGTGCCAGCAGCTCGGACCTAGCGTTCGGCGGGGAGCTGTTTTTT	CASSSDLAFGGELFF
-	TRBV28	TRBJ1-5	-	TGTGTCGTCGGTCAGCCCCAGCATTTT	CVVGQPQHF
-	TRBV27	TRBJ2-1	-	TGTGCCAGCAGTTTGGTGTCGGGAGTGTCGTACAATGAGCAGTTCTTC	CASSLVSGVSYNEQFF